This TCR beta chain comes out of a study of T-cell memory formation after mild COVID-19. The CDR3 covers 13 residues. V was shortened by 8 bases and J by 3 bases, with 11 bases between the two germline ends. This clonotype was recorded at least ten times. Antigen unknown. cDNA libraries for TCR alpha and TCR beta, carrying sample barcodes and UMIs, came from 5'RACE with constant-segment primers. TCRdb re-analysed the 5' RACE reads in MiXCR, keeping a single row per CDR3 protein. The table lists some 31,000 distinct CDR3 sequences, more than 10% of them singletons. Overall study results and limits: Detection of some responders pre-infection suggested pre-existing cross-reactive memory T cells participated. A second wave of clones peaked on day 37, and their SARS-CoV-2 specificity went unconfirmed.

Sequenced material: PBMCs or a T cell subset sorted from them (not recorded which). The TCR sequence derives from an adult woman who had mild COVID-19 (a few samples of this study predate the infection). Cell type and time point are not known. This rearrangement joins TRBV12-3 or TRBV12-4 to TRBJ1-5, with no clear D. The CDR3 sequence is CASAPGFNQPQHF. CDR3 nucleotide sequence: TGTGCCAGCGCACCGGGATTCAATCAGCCCCAGCATTTT.